The 13 T cell receptor beta chains below all came from one sample that was sequenced in a study of beta chain features in type 1 diabetes. Expressed TCRB transcripts were sequenced, since all the RNA that had been isolated was reverse transcribed. Profiled with immunoSEQ multiplex PCR; TCRdb holds only in-frame clones, not every one. This repertoire shows about 340,000 clones, about a tenth found once; its top ten account for 0.95% to 1.1%. Broader study findings: Type 1 diabetes patients showed a moderate but significant shortening of TCRB CDR3s in all four CD4+ subsets.

The antigens of these receptors remain unknown. Sequenced input: central memory CD4+ T cells from blood. These receptors all come from a man aged 30 to 45 with type 1 diabetes.

The chain uses TRBV29-1 and TRBJ1-1, with D uncertain. The CDR3 is made up of 12 amino acids. V gave up 2 bases and J gave up 8 bases, with 12 bases separating them. CDR1 and CDR2 (germline): SQVTM, ANQGSEA. This CDR3 reads CSVEILTGEAFF. CDR3 in DNA: TGCAGCGTTGAAATATTAACGGGGGAAGCTTTCTTT. Together with reference TRBV29-1 and TRBJ1-1, the CDR3 gives the full variable domain: SAVISQKPSRDICQRGTSLTIQCQVDSQVTMMFWYRQQPGQSLTLIATANQGSEATYESGFVIDKFPISRPNLTFSTLTVSNMSPEDSSIYLCSVEILTGEAFFGQGTRLTVV.

This clone was observed a few times. V is TRBV6-5 and J is TRBJ1-6; D call uncertain. The ends were cut back, 4 bases at V and 8 bases at J, with 6 bases in the middle. The CDR3 is 12 amino acids. Germline loops: CDR1 MNHEY, CDR2 SVGAGI. Here the CDR3 reads CASSSPDSPLHF. The CDR3 nucleotides are TGTGCCAGCAGTTCCCCCGATTCACCCCTCCACTTT.

This clone has a count of ten or more. The gene calls are TRBV7-2 and TRBJ2-7; D remains unclear. V was pared by 7 bases and J by 6 bases, with 19 bases between. Germline V gives CDR1 SGHTA, CDR2 FQGNSA. There are 14 residues in the CDR3. DNA for the CDR3: TGTGCCAGCACCGTAAAGGGCCCCCGGACCGAGCAGTACTTC. Amino acids: CASTVKGPRTEQYF.

This clone has only a few counts. The V and J genes are TRBV11-2 and TRBJ2-3; D not certain. Germline values: CDR1 SGHAT, CDR2 FQNNGV. The V and J ends lost 3 bases and 1 base respectively, with 8 bases between them. The CDR3 is 14 residues long. Written as DNA, the CDR3 is TGTGCCAGCAGCTTGACACCCGGCACAGATACGCAGTATTTT. The encoded protein is CASSLTPGTDTQYF.

This clone occurred many times. The CDR3 DNA reads as TGTGCCAGCACCAAGCAGGAGAACACTGAAGCTTTCTTT. Its protein is CASTKQENTEAFF. The rearrangement uses TRBV6-5 and TRBJ1-1, with D uncertain. Trimming shortened V by 7 bases and J by 1 base, and 10 bases separated the two germline ends. The CDR3 is made up of 13 amino acids. Germline V CDR1 and CDR2: MNHEY, SVGAGI.

V gene TRBV9 combines with J gene TRBJ2-3, with a weak D call TRBD2 (5 bases). This CDR3 is 14 amino acids long. The germline V gene has CDR1 SGDLS and CDR2 YYNGEE. Trimming stripped 1 base from V and 6 bases from J, with 12 bases between. The CDR3 here is CASSVSGRGDTQYF. For the CDR3, the DNA is TGTGCCAGCAGCGTATCCGGACGCGGGGATACGCAGTATTTT.

This clone appeared once. One base away lies a much larger clone, so this may be a sequencing read error. The chain recombines TRBV4-2 with TRBJ2-7, with 8 bases matching TRBD1. From germline, CDR1 is LGHNA and CDR2 YNFKEQ. The CDR3 is 13 residues long. CDR3 nucleotides: TGTGCCAGCAGCTTGCCAGGGGGCTACGGGCAGTACTTC. Its translation: CASSLPGGYGQYF.

This clone was seen once. This same CDR3 is encoded by further DNA sequences in the sample. This chain links TRBV2 with TRBJ1-1; possible D gene TRBD1, 6 bases. The germline CDR1 and CDR2 sequences are SNHLY and FYNNEI. The CDR3 length is 13 residues. V was trimmed by 5 bases and J by 2 bases, leaving 9 bases between them. This CDR3 reads CASSRDTNTEAFF. CDR3 bases: TGTGCCAGCAGTCGGGACACTAACACTGAAGCTTTCTTT.

This chain uses TRBV29-1 with TRBJ2-7; 9 positions agree with TRBD2. Trimming took 5 bases from V and 6 from J; bases not matched to a gene: 11. The CDR3 extends over 14 amino acids. The germline V gene has CDR1 SQVTM and CDR2 ANQGSEA. CDR3 loop: CSVSQRLAAGEQYF. The CDR3 nucleotides read TGCAGCGTTTCTCAGAGACTAGCGGCGGGCGAGCAGTACTTC.

The V and J genes are TRBV5-1 and TRBJ2-5, with 7 bases aligning to TRBD1. Per the germline V gene, CDR1 is SGHRS and CDR2 is YFSETQ. V lost 0 bases and J lost 2; bases outside the gene matches: 7. CDR3 length: 16 residues. The DNA for the CDR3 is TGCGCCAGCAGCTTGGAACCGGGACAGATTCAAGAGACCCAGTACTTC. It codes for CASSLEPGQIQETQYF.

The chain is built from TRBV14 and TRBJ1-6; TRBD1 is a possible D gene (5 bases). V was pared by 2 bases and J by 9 bases, with 17 bases between. In germline, CDR1 is SGHDN, CDR2 FVKESK. This CDR3 contains 16 residues. Written as DNA, the CDR3 is TGTGCCAGCAGCCAAAAGGGGATTGGCTCTCTTTCACCCCTCCACTTT. Amino acid sequence: CASSQKGIGSLSPLHF. The variable domain in full, with the rest retrieved from reference TRBV14 and TRBJ1-6, is EAGVTQFPSHSVIEKGQTVTLRCDPISGHDNLYWYRRVMGKEIKFLLHFVKESKQDESGMPNNRFLAERTGGTYSTLKVQPAELEDSGVYFCASSQKGIGSLSPLHFGNGTRLTVT.

The chain uses TRBV6-5 and TRBJ2-3, with 9 positions matching TRBD2. Germline CDR1 MNHEY, CDR2 SVGAGI. This CDR3 has 15 residues. V shed 6 bases and J 3 bases; nucleotides not matched to a gene: 7. CDR3 sequence (DNA): TGTGCCAGCAGGGCCCAGCGGGGGGTGACAGATACGCAGTATTTT. Protein: CASRAQRGVTDTQYF.

This clone was picked up many times. The chain has TRBV11-2 and TRBJ2-1; 7 bases agree with TRBD2. The ends lost 1 base at V and 3 bases at J; junction bases unmatched: 3. Germline assignment: CDR1 SGHAT and CDR2 FQNNGV. The CDR3 loop spans 15 amino acids. The CDR3 bases are TGTGCCAGCAGCTTAGCTAGCGGTATCTACAATGAGCAGTTCTTC. Protein: CASSLASGIYNEQFF.